A selection of T cell receptor beta chains follows, all from one sample in a study of control samples from healthy donors and cancer patients. The data were produced by immunoSEQ multiplex PCR, yet TCRdb's version contains in-frame clones alone and is incomplete. Among about 130,000 clones listed, more than 80% were seen once. Sequencing was performed on blood. The receptors derive from a man younger than 35 in good health. The CDR3 runs from the conserved cysteine through the conserved F or W. Each record gives: clone size, J gene, V gene, D gene, CDR3 protein, CDR3 DNA. A D gene is named only where the DNA matches it firmly. Clone size is not always given. Where it is, it says once, few, many or a class for expanded clones.

>.|TRBJ2-2|TRBV15|TRBD2
CATSRVYGLAGTGELFF
TGTGCCACCAGCAGAGTTTACGGACTAGCTGGTACCGGGGAGCTGTTTTTT
>.|TRBJ1-5|TRBV2|TRBD1
CASRGQGNQPQHF
TGTGCCAGCAGGGGACAGGGCAATCAGCCCCAGCATTTT
>.|TRBJ2-1|TRBV6-5|TRBD1
CANRGQGKNEQFF
TGTGCCAACCGGGGACAGGGGAAGAATGAGCAGTTCTTC
>.|TRBJ1-5|TRBV5-1|.
CASSLGTGGNQPQHF
TGCGCCAGCAGCTTGGGCACGGGCGGAAATCAGCCCCAGCATTTT
>.|TRBJ2-3|TRBV9|.
CASSVSADTQYF
TGTGCCAGCAGCGTAAGTGCAGATACGCAGTATTTT
>.|TRBJ2-1|TRBV10-1|.
CASSASNSIYNEQFF
TGCGCCAGCAGTGCGAGCAATAGCATCTACAATGAGCAGTTCTTC
>.|TRBJ1-3|TRBV30|.
CAWALGSGNTIYF
TGTGCCTGGGCTTTGGGCTCTGGAAACACCATATATTTT
>.|TRBJ2-3|TRBV11-2|TRBD1
CASSLADRGRDTQYF
TGTGCCAGCAGCTTAGCGGACAGGGGAAGAGATACGCAGTATTTT
>.|TRBJ2-5|TRBV7-3|.
CASSQGQPRETQYF
TGTGCCAGCAGCCAAGGACAGCCTAGGGAGACCCAGTACTTC
>.|TRBJ1-5|TRBV19|.
CASSIDDRAYSNQPQHF
TGTGCCAGTAGTATAGATGACAGAGCATATAGCAATCAGCCCCAGCATTTT
>.|TRBJ2-3|TRBV7-2|TRBD1
CASSLDRGADTQYF
TGTGCCAGCAGCTTAGACAGGGGTGCAGATACGCAGTATTTT
>few|TRBJ1-5|TRBV2|TRBD1
CASSATGADQPQHF
TGTGCCAGCAGTGCCACAGGGGCGGATCAGCCCCAGCATTTT
>.|TRBJ2-2|TRBV6-1|TRBD2
CASSELAGGPDTGELFF
TGTGCCAGCAGTGAACTAGCGGGGGGGCCAGATACCGGGGAGCTGTTTTTT
>.|TRBJ1-4|TRBV7-9|.
CASSLGANQFEKLFF
TGTGCCAGCAGCTTAGGGGCCAACCAATTTGAAAAACTGTTTTTT
>once|TRBJ2-7|TRBV28|TRBD2
CASSTMGGKSYEQYF
TGTGCCAGCAGTACCATGGGGGGGAAATCCTACGAGCAGTACTTC
>.|TRBJ1-5|TRBV19|TRBD1
CASSVRGRAQPQHF
TGTGCCAGTAGTGTCAGGGGGCGAGCTCAGCCCCAGCATTTT
>few|TRBJ2-4|TRBV27|.
CASSLSWSLEGDKNIQYF
TGTGCCAGCAGTTTATCGTGGAGTCTGGAGGGGGACAAAAACATTCAGTACTTC
>.|TRBJ2-3|TRBV27|TRBD2
CASSTTSGGRGDTQYF
TGTGCCAGCAGTACGACTAGCGGGGGGCGAGGGGATACGCAGTATTTT
>.|TRBJ2-1|TRBV5-1|.
CASSLIPGENEQFF
TGCGCCAGCAGCTTGATCCCCGGGGAGAATGAGCAGTTCTTC
>few|TRBJ1-1|TRBV6-1|TRBD1
CASSMATGMKTEAFF
TGTGCCAGCAGTATGGCGACAGGGATGAAAACTGAAGCTTTCTTT
>.|TRBJ1-2|TRBV11-2|.
CASSFSQNYGYTF
TGTGCCAGCAGCTTCTCACAGAACTATGGCTACACCTTC
>few|TRBJ1-3|TRBV28|TRBD1
CASSPGTGSGNTIYF
TGTGCCAGCAGCCCCGGGACAGGCTCTGGAAACACCATATATTTT
>few|TRBJ1-4|TRBV5-4|TRBD1
CASSLLQGDGEKLFF
TGTGCCAGCAGCCTCTTACAGGGGGACGGTGAAAAACTGTTTTTT
>.|TRBJ2-7|TRBV9|.
CASSVASGTYEQYF
TGTGCCAGCAGCGTAGCTTCTGGCACCTACGAGCAGTACTTC
>few|TRBJ1-1|TRBV2|.
CASRQGATEAFF
TGTGCCAGCAGGCAAGGAGCCACTGAAGCTTTCTTT
>.|TRBJ2-3|TRBV11-1|.
CASSLGHEQVTDTQYF
TGTGCCAGCAGCTTAGGGCACGAGCAGGTTACAGATACGCAGTATTTT
>.|TRBJ1-1|TRBV5-4|TRBD1
CASSRQGAPNTEAFF
TGTGCCAGCAGCCGGCAGGGGGCGCCGAACACTGAAGCTTTCTTT
>.|TRBJ2-2|TRBV24-1|TRBD2
CATSGLAGVRTGELFF
TGTGCCACCAGTGGTCTAGCGGGAGTAAGAACCGGGGAGCTGTTTTTT
>.|TRBJ2-7|TRBV3-1/TRBV3-2|.
CASSQDPAYEQYF
TGTGCCAGCAGCCAAGACCCCGCCTACGAGCAGTACTTC
>few|TRBJ2-2|TRBV7-2|.
CASSAHGQPSGELFF
TGTGCCAGCAGCGCCCACGGCCAGCCCTCCGGGGAGCTGTTTTTT
>.|TRBJ2-3|TRBV2|TRBD2
CASNGLGGTDTQYF
TGTGCCAGCAACGGACTAGGCGGCACAGATACGCAGTATTTT
>.|TRBJ2-1|TRBV23-1|.
CASSQSTGWAEQFF
TGCGCCAGCAGTCAATCAACAGGATGGGCTGAGCAGTTCTTC
>.|TRBJ2-2|TRBV6-5|.
CASRQRETGELFF
TGTGCCAGCAGGCAACGGGAGACCGGGGAGCTGTTTTTT
>.|TRBJ2-5|TRBV9|.
CASSSGLPGETQYF
TGTGCCAGCAGCTCGGGACTCCCGGGGGAGACCCAGTACTTC
>.|TRBJ1-2|TRBV9|.
CASSAQGWGGYTF
TGTGCCAGCAGCGCCCAGGGATGGGGTGGCTACACCTTC
>.|TRBJ2-4|TRBV4-3|.
CASSQDDTTKNIQYF
TGCGCCAGCAGCCAGGATGACACGACCAAAAACATTCAGTACTTC
>.|TRBJ2-1|TRBV6-2/TRBV6-3|TRBD2
CASSPAGTSFEQFF
TGTGCCAGCAGCCCAGCGGGGACCTCTTTCGAGCAGTTCTTC
>.|TRBJ2-1|TRBV5-4|TRBD2
CASSLRTSGNLREFF
TGTGCCAGCAGCTTGAGGACTAGCGGAAATCTGAGAGAGTTCTTC
>once|TRBJ2-7|TRBV2|TRBD2
CASSEGGGPSF
TGTGCCAGCAGTGAAGGCGGGGGGCCATCCTTC